The 11 T cell receptor beta chains below come from one sample, sequenced in a study of cytomegalovirus exposure and HLA in healthy donors. Only in-frame clones appear in the TCRdb table, and some are missing; sequencing was by immunoSEQ multiplex PCR. The sample lists tens of thousands of clones, 94% occurring once. Sequenced sample: PBMCs. The receptor set was obtained from a woman aged 18 to 35 in good health and CMV-seropositive.

The chain has TRBV9 and TRBJ2-3; 10 bases are a match to TRBD2. With 0 bases clipped from V and 2 bases from J, the junction kept 6 bases outside the gene matches. The CDR3 runs 17 residues. From germline, CDR1 is SGDLS and CDR2 YYNGEE. Here the CDR3 reads CASSVGSSGRFTDTQYF. Here the CDR3 DNA reads TGTGCCAGCAGCGTAGGGTCTAGCGGGAGATTCACAGATACGCAGTATTTT.

The chain carries TRBV19 and TRBJ1-2; TRBD1 matches 9 bases. V was pared by 9 bases and J by 8 bases, with 16 bases of the junction left unmatched. The CDR3 covers 15 residues. Germline V CDR1 and CDR2: LNHDA, SQIVND (reference sequence). The DNA for the CDR3 is TGTGCCAGCTTTAAAACAGGGGGCGGATTGGTCGGCTACACCTTC. Translating gives CASFKTGGGLVGYTF.

The chain joins TRBV21-1 to TRBJ2-1; the table's D call, TRBD1, has no DNA check behind it. TRBV21-1 corresponds to a pseudogene. This CDR3 has 21 residues. The CDR3 sequence: CASSKKAGQGNITEQYNEQFF. The CDR3, as DNA: TGTGCCAGCAGCAAAAAGGCAGGGCAGGGGAATATCACCGAACAATACAATGAGCAGTTCTTC.

V is TRBV7-2 and J is TRBJ2-1; weak D call: TRBD2 (6 bases). CDR1 is SGHTA, CDR2 FQGNSA, per germline. This CDR3 is 13 amino acids long. V lost 1 base and J lost 10, with 11 bases in between. The CDR3 region is CASSLVTGEEQFF. The CDR3 DNA reads as TGTGCCAGCAGCTTAGTCACGGGAGAAGAGCAGTTCTTC.

CDR3 region: CACHSQGSWSGANVLTF. The CDR3 bases are TGTGCCTGCCATTCCCAGGGATCGTGGTCTGGGGCCAACGTCCTGACTTTC. The gene calls are TRBV30 and TRBJ2-6; TRBD1 is a possible D gene (5 bases). The CDR3 is made up of 17 amino acids. The germline gives CDR1 GTSNPN, CDR2 SVGIG (reference sequence). V was clipped by 6 bases and J by 1 base, with 19 bases between them.

The chain carries TRBV27 and TRBJ1-6; 11 bases match TRBD1. The V gene end was trimmed by 5 bases and the J gene end by 8 bases; junction bases not matched to a gene: 5. Germline values: CDR1 MNHEY, CDR2 SMNVEV (reference sequence). This CDR3 contains 15 residues. The CDR3 loop is CASSVGTGGYSPLHF. In DNA, the CDR3 is TGTGCCAGCAGTGTAGGGACAGGGGGTTATTCACCCCTCCACTTT.

This chain uses TRBV18 with TRBJ2-1; 13 nucleotides match TRBD2. The CDR3 loop spans 17 amino acids. Looked up from germline, CDR1 is KGHSH and CDR2 is LQKENI. V lost 6 bases to trimming and J lost 0 bases; unmatched junction nucleotides: 5. The DNA for the CDR3 is TGTGCCAGCTCCCTTAGGACTAGCGGGAGCTCCTACAATGAGCAGTTCTTC. Translated: CASSLRTSGSSYNEQFF.

Only one count was recorded for this clone. The chain is built from TRBV7-8 and TRBJ1-2; 7 nucleotides agree with TRBD1. V lost 7 bases, J lost 10 bases, and 9 bases stayed unmatched. CDR3 length equals 12 residues. Germline V gene sequence: CDR1 SGHVS, CDR2 FQNEAQ. The CDR3: CASTLQGLVYTF. DNA for the CDR3: TGTGCCAGCACCCTACAGGGGCTAGTCTACACCTTC.

The chain combines TRBV29-1 with TRBJ2-7, with 9 bases lining up with TRBD1. V was clipped by 6 bases and J by 2 bases; unmatched bases: 5. Germline lookup yields CDR1 SQVTM and CDR2 ANQGSEA. The CDR3 is 13 amino acids. The CDR3 here is CSVATGGPYEQYF. CDR3 sequence (DNA): TGCAGCGTAGCTACAGGGGGCCCCTACGAGCAGTACTTC.

The J gene is TRBJ1-1, the V gene TRBV14; D remains ambiguous. The germline V gene encodes CDR1 SGHDN and CDR2 FVKESK. Trimming shortened V by 4 bases and J by 3 bases, and 18 bases separated the two germline ends. The CDR3 consists of 16 residues. The CDR3 DNA is TGTGCCAGCAGCCCAGGACCTTGGAGGGTGGACACTGAAGCTTTCTTT. It is translated as CASSPGPWRVDTEAFF. Variable domain in full (rest from reference TRBV14 and TRBJ1-1): EAGVTQFPSHSVIEKGQTVTLRCDPISGHDNLYWYRRVMGKEIKFLLHFVKESKQDESGMPNNRFLAERTGGTYSTLKVQPAELEDSGVYFCASSPGPWRVDTEAFFGQGTRLTVV.

V usage is TRBV19 and J usage is TRBJ1-2; 8 bases agree with TRBD1. Germline V CDR1 and CDR2: LNHDA, SQIVND (reference sequence). Trimming cost V 2 bases and J 8 bases; bases outside gene matches: 22. The CDR3 sequence is 19 residues long. CDR3 residues: CASSIIVGQGTRSGWGYTF. The CDR3 region has the DNA TGTGCCAGTAGTATAATAGTCGGACAGGGAACGAGATCGGGATGGGGCTACACCTTC. Full variable domain (remainder filled in from reference TRBV19 and TRBJ1-2): DGGITQSPKYLFRKEGQNVTLSCEQNLNHDAMYWYRQDPGQGLRLIYYSQIVNDFQKGDIAEGYSVSREKKESFPLTVTSAQKNPTAFYLCASSIIVGQGTRSGWGYTFGSGTRLTVV.